The source of this T cell receptor (beta chain) is a study of blood T cell repertoires in COVID-19 (dated by TCRdb to about 2020). Study-wide context: Samples covering the acute and convalescent phases of COVID-19 were provided by collaborators in the United States, Italy and Spain. Subjects who had been exposed to COVID-19, were actively infected with it, or had recovered from it provided the deeply sampled blood TCRbeta repertoires that made up the dataset. The repertoires were released in a freely available public database meant as a resource for research on the immune response to SARS-CoV-2. Where HLA class I and class II types were available, the types were taken from metadata supplied by the sample provider, not from assay-based typing. The material from the prospective study consisted of cDNA or gDNA derived from T cells, B-cell-depleted T cells, or PBMCs. The samples were drawn from the first 160 participants of the ongoing ImmuneRACE study and from more than 1,000 subjects provided by 6 global collaborators. Sample metadata almost always included a de-identified subject ID, COVID-19 status, age in years and sex.

In the prospective study, participants were about 18 to 100 years old, resided in fewer than 25 geographic areas of the United States, and were enrolled through a virtual design. In the prospective study, cohorts were assigned on the basis of participant-reported clinical history obtained from a screening survey and a study questionnaire. In the prospective study, mobile phlebotomists collected whole blood, serum and a nasopharyngeal or oropharyngeal swab from each participant. Additional blood draws and questionnaires over an approximately two-month period could optionally be provided by prospective study participants. Before DNA extraction, blood samples from the prospective study were shipped at room temperature or frozen. Remarks on this clone: No antigen is known for it. No per-base quality is available; no much larger clone lies one base away.

Looking up the germline V gene (reference sequence) yields CDR1 MNHEY and CDR2 SMNVEV. The CDR3 numbers 17 residues from cysteine through phenylalanine. Only the CDR3 region is kept as DNA, spanning 51 bases read in frame from base 1. V is cut by 5 bases and J by 3 bases, and the space between the germline ends is 19 bases. What the study reported, not specific to this receptor: Clinical and demographic metadata were provided uncurated, with the amount varying by source and participant.

TCRbeta CDR3 regions were amplified from genomic DNA using the immunoSEQ Assay, a bias-controlled multiplex PCR. Concerning the study's data processing: Within the assay, amplification of reference gene primers was used to estimate how many nucleated cells each sample contained. Sequence reads were collapsed and filtered to measure the absolute abundance of every unique TCRbeta CDR3 rearrangement. For each sample, productive Simpson clonality was calculated as the square root of Simpson's diversity index over productive rearrangements. Here the immuneACCESS table is served through TCRdb, limited to in-frame sequences with V and J called. Missing clones are a known gap in these copies; in checked studies unresolved V genes cover under half, and the rest lacks a known reason. Clone size and the V and J calls come from that table; the DNA yielded D and trimming. The sample table contains about 200,000 clones; only one count was recorded for about 82% of them. The ten largest account for approximately 5% of the sample.

The chain is assembled from TRBV27 and TRBJ1-4, with the D gene too uncertain to name. Source material: PBMCs or T cells enriched from blood (not recorded which). The clonotype comes from a man in his forties with acute COVID-19. The CDR3 protein sequence reads: CASSRIDYPLANEKLFF. The nucleotide sequence is TGTGCCAGCAGTCGCATCGACTACCCCCTAGCTAATGAAAAACTGTTTTTT.